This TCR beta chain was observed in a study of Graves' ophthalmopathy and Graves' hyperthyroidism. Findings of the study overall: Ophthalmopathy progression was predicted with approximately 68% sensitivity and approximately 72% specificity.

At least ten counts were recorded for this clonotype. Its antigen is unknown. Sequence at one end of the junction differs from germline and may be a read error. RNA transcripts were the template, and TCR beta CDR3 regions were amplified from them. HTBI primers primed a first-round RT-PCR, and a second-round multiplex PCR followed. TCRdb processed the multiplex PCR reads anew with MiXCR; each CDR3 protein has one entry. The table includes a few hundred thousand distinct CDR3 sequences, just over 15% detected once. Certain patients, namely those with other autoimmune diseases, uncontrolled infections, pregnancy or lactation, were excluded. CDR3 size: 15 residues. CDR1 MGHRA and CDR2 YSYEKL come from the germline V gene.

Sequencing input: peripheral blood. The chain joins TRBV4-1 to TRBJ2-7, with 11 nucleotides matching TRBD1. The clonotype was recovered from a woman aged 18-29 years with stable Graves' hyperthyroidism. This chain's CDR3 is CASSQGDRGSYEQYF. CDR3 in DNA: TGTGCCAGCAGCCAAGGGGACAGGGGGTCCTACGAGCAGTACTTC.